This T cell receptor (beta chain) was observed in a study of CD8+CD57+ T cells in acquired aplastic anemia. In the study overall: Across the sorted CD4+ and CD8+ cells, DNA amounts averaged about 3.1 ug. The study's findings and limits: Twenty-nine shared CD8+ CDR3s appeared highly expressed within patients' immunodominant clones. Any difference that existed in CD8+ Simpson's diversity between patients and controls was not significant.

This clonotype was seen ten or more times. Its target is not known. Sequenced patients had shown CD8+CD57+ cell expansion by flow cytometry. Blood was sampled before the patients had received any therapy. CDR3 and TCR beta VDJ profiling relied on a genomic DNA template. TCRdb re-called the reads with MiXCR, one entry per CDR3 protein. The table lists around 290,000 distinct CDR3 sequences, 45% to 65% of them singletons, with under 1.5% in the top ten. The source of this sequence is a human donor with aplastic anemia. Sequencing used sorted CD4+, CD8+, or CD8+CD57+ T cells (not recorded which) from PBMCs.

The CDR3 coding sequence is TGTGCCAGCAGCTTAAATAGGGGGCCAGGGGAGACCCAGTACTTC. Translated, it gives CASSLNRGPGETQYF. V and J are TRBV7-3 and TRBJ2-5; 7 bases align to TRBD1. J gave up 5 bases and V 1 base, and 7 bases lay outside the gene matches. Germline assignment: CDR1 SGHTA and CDR2 FQGTGA. This CDR3 has 15 amino acids.